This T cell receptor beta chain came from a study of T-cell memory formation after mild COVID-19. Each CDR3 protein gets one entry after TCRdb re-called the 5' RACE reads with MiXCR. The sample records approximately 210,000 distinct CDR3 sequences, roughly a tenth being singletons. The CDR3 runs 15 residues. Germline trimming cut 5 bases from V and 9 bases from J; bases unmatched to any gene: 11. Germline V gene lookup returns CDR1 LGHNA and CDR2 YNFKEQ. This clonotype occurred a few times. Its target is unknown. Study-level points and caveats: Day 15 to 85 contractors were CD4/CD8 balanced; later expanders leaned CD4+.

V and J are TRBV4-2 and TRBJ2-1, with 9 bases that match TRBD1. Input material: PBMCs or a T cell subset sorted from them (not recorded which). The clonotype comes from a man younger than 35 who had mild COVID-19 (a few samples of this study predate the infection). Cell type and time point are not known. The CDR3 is CASSSPGQGRGEQFF. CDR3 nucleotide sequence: TGTGCCAGCAGCTCACCTGGACAGGGGCGGGGTGAGCAGTTCTTC.